These 4 T cell receptor beta chains share one sample of origin, sequenced in a study of blood T cell repertoires in COVID-19. Using immunoSEQ multiplex PCR, the repertoire was profiled, and TCRdb retains in-frame clones only, with some absent. The sample has about 170,000 clones; approximately 84% are singletons. Sequencing input: peripheral blood. These receptors were obtained from a woman aged 80 or older with COVID-19, enrolled during active disease.

The rearrangement joins TRBV2 to TRBJ1-4; 9 positions match TRBD1. This CDR3 has 15 residues. CDR1 SNHLY and CDR2 FYNNEI come from the germline V gene. Trimming took 6 bases from V and 8 from J; bases not matched to a gene: 10. The CDR3 loop is CASRGTGGEQEKLFF. The CDR3 region has the DNA TGTGCCAGCAGGGGTACAGGGGGCGAGCAGGAAAAACTGTTTTTT.

The chain is built from TRBV19 and TRBJ2-3; 9 nucleotides match TRBD1. Germline values: CDR1 LNHDA, CDR2 SQIVND (reference sequence). The CDR3 is made up of 16 amino acids. With V trimmed by 6 bases and J by 5 bases, 12 bases remained unmatched. CDR3 nucleotides: TGTGCCAGTAGCTTTCCGGGACAGGGCCCCCGAGATACGCAGTATTTT. The encoded protein is CASSFPGQGPRDTQYF.

The genes are TRBV28 and TRBJ1-4; D unresolved. CDR3 length equals 15 residues. Trimming removed 5 bases from V and 6 bases from J, with 16 bases in between. CDR1 is MDHEN, CDR2 SYDVKM, per germline. The CDR3 here is CASSPRRSLDEKLFF. CDR3 bases: TGTGCCAGCAGTCCGAGGCGGAGCCTTGATGAAAAACTGTTTTTT.

The J gene is TRBJ2-7, the V gene TRBV30, with 7 positions matching TRBD1. Germline CDR1 GTSNPN, CDR2 SVGIG (reference sequence). The J segment lost 4 bases and the V segment lost 2 bases, leaving 8 bases of the junction unmatched. The CDR3 is 14 amino acids. The CDR3 sequence is CAWSLGKGAYEQYF. CDR3 bases: TGTGCCTGGAGTCTCGGGAAGGGGGCGTACGAGCAGTACTTC.